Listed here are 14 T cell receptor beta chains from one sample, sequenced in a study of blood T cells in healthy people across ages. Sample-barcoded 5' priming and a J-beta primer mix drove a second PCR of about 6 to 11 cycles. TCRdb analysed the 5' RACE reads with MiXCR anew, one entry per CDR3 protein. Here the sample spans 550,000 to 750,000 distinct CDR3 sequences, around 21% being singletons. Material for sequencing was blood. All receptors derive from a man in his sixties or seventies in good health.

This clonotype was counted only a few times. The CDR3 here is CASSQAPGGVKNIQYF. CDR3 in DNA: TGCGCCAGCAGCCAAGCACCAGGGGGCGTCAAAAACATTCAGTACTTC. The chain carries TRBV4-3 and TRBJ2-4; 8 nucleotides align to TRBD1. V dropped 1 base and J dropped 3; count of bases not matched to a gene: 5. CDR1 is LGHNA and CDR2 is YSLEER in the germline V gene. The CDR3 extends over 16 amino acids.

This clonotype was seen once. The CDR3 coding sequence is TGTGCCAGCAGCCCACTAGATGTGTCTCCCGATACGCAGTATTTT. Protein product: CASSPLDVSPDTQYF. The chain links TRBV9 to TRBJ2-3; D perhaps matches TRBD2 (5 bases). This CDR3 comprises 15 residues. Looked up from germline, CDR1 is SGDLS and CDR2 is YYNGEE. With 4 bases removed from V and 6 bases from J, the gap between germline ends came to 18 bases. Variable domain in full (rest from reference TRBV9 and TRBJ2-3): DSGVTQTPKHLITATGQRVTLRCSPRSGDLSVYWYQQSLDQGLQFLIQYYNGEERAKGNILERFSAQQFPDLHSELNLSSLELGDSALYFCASSPLDVSPDTQYFGPGTRLTVL.

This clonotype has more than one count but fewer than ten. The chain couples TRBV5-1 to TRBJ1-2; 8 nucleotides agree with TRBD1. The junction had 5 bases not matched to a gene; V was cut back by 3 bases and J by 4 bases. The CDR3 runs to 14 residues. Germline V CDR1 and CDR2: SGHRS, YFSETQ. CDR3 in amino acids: CASSSDRVGYGYTF. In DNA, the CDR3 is TGCGCCAGCAGCTCGGACAGGGTTGGCTATGGCTACACCTTC.

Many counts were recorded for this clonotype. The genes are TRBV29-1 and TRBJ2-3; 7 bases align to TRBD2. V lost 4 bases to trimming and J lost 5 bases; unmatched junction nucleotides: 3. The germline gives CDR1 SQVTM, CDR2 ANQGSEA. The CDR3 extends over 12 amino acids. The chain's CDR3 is CSVAAGVDTQYF. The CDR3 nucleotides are TGCAGCGTTGCTGCGGGAGTAGATACGCAGTATTTT.

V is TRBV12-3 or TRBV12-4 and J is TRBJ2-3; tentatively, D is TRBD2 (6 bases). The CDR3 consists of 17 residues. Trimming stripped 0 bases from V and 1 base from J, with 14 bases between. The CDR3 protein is CASSLARDPLGTDTQYF. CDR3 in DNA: TGTGCCAGCAGTTTAGCGCGGGACCCTCTTGGCACAGATACGCAGTATTTT.

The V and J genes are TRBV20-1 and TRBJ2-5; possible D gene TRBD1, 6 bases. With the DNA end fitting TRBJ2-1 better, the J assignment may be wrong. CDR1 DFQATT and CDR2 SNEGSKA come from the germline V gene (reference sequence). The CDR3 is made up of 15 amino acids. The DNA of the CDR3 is TGCAGTGCTAGGGGGACGACAGGTTCATACAATGAGCAGTTCTTC. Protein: CSARGTTGSYNEQFF.

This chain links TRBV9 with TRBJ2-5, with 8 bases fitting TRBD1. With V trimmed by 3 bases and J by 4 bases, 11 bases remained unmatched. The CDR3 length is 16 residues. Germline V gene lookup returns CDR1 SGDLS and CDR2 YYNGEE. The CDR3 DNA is TGTGCCAGCAGCGCCGGAGACAGGGGACCAAGAGAGACCCAGTACTTC. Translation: CASSAGDRGPRETQYF.

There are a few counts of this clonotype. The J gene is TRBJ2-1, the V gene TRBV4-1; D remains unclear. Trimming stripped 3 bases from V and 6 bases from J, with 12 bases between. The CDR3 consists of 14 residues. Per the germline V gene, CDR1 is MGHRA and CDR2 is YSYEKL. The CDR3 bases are TGCGCCAGCAGCCACCCCGTAATAATCAATGAGCAGTTCTTC. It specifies CASSHPVIINEQFF.

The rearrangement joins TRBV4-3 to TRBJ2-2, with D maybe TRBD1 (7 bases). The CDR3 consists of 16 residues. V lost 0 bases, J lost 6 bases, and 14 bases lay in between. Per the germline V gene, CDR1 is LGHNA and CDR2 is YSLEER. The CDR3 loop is CASSQDQGGHAGELFF. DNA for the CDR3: TGCGCCAGCAGCCAAGATCAGGGGGGCCACGCCGGGGAGCTGTTTTTT.

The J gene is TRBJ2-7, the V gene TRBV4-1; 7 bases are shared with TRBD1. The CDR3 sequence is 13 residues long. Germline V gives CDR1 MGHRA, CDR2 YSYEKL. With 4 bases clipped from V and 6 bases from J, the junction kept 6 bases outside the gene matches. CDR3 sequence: CASSRETGFEQYF. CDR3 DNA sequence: TGCGCCAGCAGCCGAGAGACAGGGTTCGAGCAGTACTTC.

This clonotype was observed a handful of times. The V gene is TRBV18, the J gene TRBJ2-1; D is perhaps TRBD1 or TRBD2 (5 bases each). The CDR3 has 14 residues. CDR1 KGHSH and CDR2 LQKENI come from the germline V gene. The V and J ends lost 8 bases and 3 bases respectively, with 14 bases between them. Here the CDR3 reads CASARDGDYNEQFF. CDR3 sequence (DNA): TGTGCCAGCGCCCGGGACGGAGACTACAATGAGCAGTTCTTC.

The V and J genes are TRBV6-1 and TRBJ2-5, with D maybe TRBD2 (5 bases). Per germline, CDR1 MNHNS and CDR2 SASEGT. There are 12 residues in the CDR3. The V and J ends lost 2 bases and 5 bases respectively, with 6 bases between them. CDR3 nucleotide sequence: TGTGCCAGCAGTGAATGGACTGAGACCCAGTACTTC. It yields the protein CASSEWTETQYF.

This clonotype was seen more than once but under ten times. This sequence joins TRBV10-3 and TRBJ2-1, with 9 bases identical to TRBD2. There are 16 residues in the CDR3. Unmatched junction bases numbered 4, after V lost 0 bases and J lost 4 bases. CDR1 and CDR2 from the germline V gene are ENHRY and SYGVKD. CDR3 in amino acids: CAISESMAGGYNEQFF. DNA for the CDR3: TGTGCCATCAGTGAGTCAATGGCGGGAGGGTACAATGAGCAGTTCTTC.

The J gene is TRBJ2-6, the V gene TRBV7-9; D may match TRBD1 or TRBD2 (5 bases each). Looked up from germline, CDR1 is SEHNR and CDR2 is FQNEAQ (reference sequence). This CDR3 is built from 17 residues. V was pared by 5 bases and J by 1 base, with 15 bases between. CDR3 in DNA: TGTGCCAGCAGCCCCCAGGGAACTAGGTCTGGGGCCAACGTCCTGACTTTC. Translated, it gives CASSPQGTRSGANVLTF.